The 2 T cell receptor beta chains given below trace back to one sample, sequenced in a study of blood T cell repertoires in COVID-19. Generated by immunoSEQ multiplex PCR, the TCRdb table keeps only in-frame clones and is missing some. The repertoire has about 150,000 clones, 70% to 90% of them found once; the top ten carry roughly 2.5%. Sequenced sample: peripheral blood. These receptors were taken from a human donor with acute or convalescent COVID-19. The donor label of this sample is uncertain.

The CDR3 loop reads CASSSSGGNSPLHF. CDR3 coding DNA: TGTGCCAGCAGCTCCTCAGGGGGGAATTCACCCCTCCACTTT. The chain is built from TRBV7-3 and TRBJ1-6; TRBD1 matches at 7 bases. Germline lookup yields CDR1 SGHTA and CDR2 FQGTGA. There are 14 residues in the CDR3. After removal of 4 bases from V and 7 bases from J, the junction contained 4 bases not matched to a gene.

The rearrangement links TRBV6-4 to TRBJ2-1, with a tentative D call TRBD2 (6 bases). V shed 6 bases and J shed 0 bases, with 15 bases lying between them. The CDR3 has 16 amino acids. Germline CDR1 is MRHNA and CDR2 is SNTAGT. The CDR3 spells CASSVSGRSSYNEQFF. Here the CDR3 DNA reads TGTGCCAGCAGCGTTAGCGGAAGAAGCTCCTACAATGAGCAGTTCTTC.